This T cell receptor (beta chain) was identified during a study of T cell responses to AZD1222 COVID-19 vaccine. The method was immunoSEQ multiplex PCR; TCRdb's version includes in-frame clones alone and lacks a portion of them. Of around 100,000 clones in the sample, nearly 90% were seen once. The germline CDR1 and CDR2 sequences are MNHEY and SVGAGI. Between the trimmed V and J ends, which lost 6 bases and 6 bases, there was a span of 11 bases. The CDR3 consists of 13 residues. The clonotype was recovered from an adult in good health. The rearrangement joins TRBV6-5 to TRBJ1-4; no definite D call. Sequencing was performed on peripheral blood, taken on day 0 of AZD1222 vaccination. The CDR3 sequence is CASSRVPHEKLFF. CDR3 nucleotide sequence: TGTGCCAGCAGCCGGGTCCCCCATGAAAAACTGTTTTTT.